This T cell receptor (beta chain) was observed in a study of blood T cell repertoires in COVID-19. Researchers sorted participants into cohorts using their self-reported clinical history. In its sample, this clone was seen once. This CDR3 has 15 amino acids. CDR1 and CDR2 (germline): SEHNR, FQNEAQ (reference sequence). The V and J ends lost 4 bases and 0 bases, in that order; junction bases with no gene match: 3. TCRdb's copy holds only in-frame clones and misses some; the assay was immunoSEQ multiplex PCR. The sample has roughly 420,000 clones, approximately 87% seen once; the top ten hold 0.95% to 1%.

The sample was PBMCs or T cells enriched from blood (not recorded which). The chain carries TRBV7-9 and TRBJ1-5; 7 bases fit TRBD1. The receptor's source is a woman younger than 45 with acute COVID-19. This chain's CDR3 is CASSSDRNSNQPQHF. The CDR3 coding sequence is TGTGCCAGCAGCTCGGACAGGAATAGCAATCAGCCCCAGCATTTT.